The 15 T cell receptor beta chains given below trace back to one sample, sequenced in a study of cytomegalovirus exposure and HLA in healthy donors. The PCR made use of 60 Vbeta and 13 Jbeta primers. Profiled with immunoSEQ multiplex PCR; TCRdb holds only in-frame clones, not every one. Of about 140,000 clones in the sample, around 70% are singletons; the top ten hold 1.5% to 2%. Source material: PBMCs. The source of these receptors is a woman aged 30 to 39 in good health and CMV-seronegative.

The V call is TRBV5-1, the J call TRBJ2-3; no definite D call. The V gene lost 5 bases and the J gene lost 3 bases, with 7 bases spanning the gap. The V gene's germline CDR1 is SGHRS and CDR2 YFSETQ. CDR3 length equals 12 residues. The CDR3 sequence is CASSPTTDTQYF. The CDR3, as DNA: TGCGCCAGCAGTCCAACTACAGATACGCAGTATTTT.

This clone was seen a few times. This chain connects TRBV6-5 to TRBJ1-3; 7 bases agree with TRBD1. The CDR3 runs to 15 residues. After removal of 6 bases from V and 4 bases from J, the junction contained 9 bases not matched to a gene. CDR1 is MNHEY and CDR2 is SVGAGI in the germline V gene. The CDR3 bases are TGTGCCAGCAGCCTCCTCCCGGACAGGGGAAACACCATATATTTT. This encodes CASSLLPDRGNTIYF.

The chain carries TRBV5-1 and TRBJ2-3; 12 bases align to TRBD2. The CDR3 length is 15 residues. The V segment lost 4 bases and the J segment 6 bases; nucleotides outside the gene matches: 6. Germline V gives CDR1 SGHRS, CDR2 YFSETQ. The CDR3 DNA reads TGCGCCAGCAGCCGACTAGCGGGAGTCCCCGATACGCAGTATTTT. This sequence encodes CASSRLAGVPDTQYF.

V usage is TRBV18 and J usage is TRBJ2-1; the D is unclear. CDR3 size: 17 residues. CDR1 is KGHSH and CDR2 is LQKENI in the germline V gene. Trimming cost V 6 bases and J 0 bases, with 18 bases left between them. The CDR3 reads CASSQSAVRSSYNEQFF. CDR3 nucleotides: TGTGCCAGCTCCCAATCGGCTGTTCGGAGCTCCTACAATGAGCAGTTCTTC.

This clone came up a few times. The chain has TRBV30 and TRBJ1-5; D is perhaps TRBD1 (6 bases). Germline V gene lookup returns CDR1 GTSNPN and CDR2 SVGIG (reference sequence). This CDR3 comprises 14 residues. V was pared by 1 base and J by 5 bases, with 12 bases between. CDR3 loop: CAWSDLQGYQPQHF. The CDR3 bases are TGTGCCTGGAGTGACTTACAGGGTTATCAGCCCCAGCATTTT.

The rearrangement joins TRBV7-9 to TRBJ2-3; 10 bases agree with TRBD1. CDR1 is SEHNR and CDR2 is FQNEAQ in the germline V gene (reference sequence). With V trimmed by 5 bases and J by 4 bases, 9 bases remained unmatched. This CDR3 contains 16 residues. The CDR3 region is CASSALDRGQADTQYF. CDR3 in DNA: TGTGCCAGCAGCGCCTTAGACAGGGGGCAGGCAGATACGCAGTATTTT.

This clone showed up just a few times. J is TRBJ1-2 and V is TRBV28; D unclear. This CDR3 is built from 11 residues. V lost 10 bases to trimming and J lost 5 bases, with 11 bases between them. Germline V gene data show CDR1 as MDHEN and CDR2 as SYDVKM. The CDR3 bases are TGTGCCATAGGCCGAGCGTATGGCTACACCTTC. It is translated as CAIGRAYGYTF.

The chain is built from TRBV6-6 and TRBJ1-5, with no clear D. This CDR3 has 14 residues. The V end lost 5 bases, the J end lost 4 bases, and 12 bases lay between the germline ends. Germline V gene data show CDR1 as MNHNY and CDR2 as SVGAGI (reference sequence). As DNA, the CDR3 is TGTGCCAGCAGTCGGGAGGGCCAGAATCAGCCCCAGCATTTT. It specifies CASSREGQNQPQHF.

This clone appeared a single time. The chain recombines TRBV2 with TRBJ1-1, with D possibly being TRBD1 (5 bases). This CDR3 is built from 16 residues. CDR1 is SNHLY and CDR2 is FYNNEI in the germline V gene. V was cut by 3 bases and J by 3 bases, with 17 bases left in between. The CDR3 loop reads CASSESQGVLYTEAFF. The CDR3 DNA is TGTGCCAGCAGTGAGTCTCAGGGCGTGTTGTACACTGAAGCTTTCTTT.

This clone turned up a few times. The chain joins TRBV14 to TRBJ2-1; D is perhaps TRBD2 (7 bases). V was trimmed by 3 bases and J by 3 bases, leaving 15 bases between them. In germline, CDR1 is SGHDN, CDR2 FVKESK. This CDR3 is 16 amino acids long. CDR3 sequence: CASSHGGRRDYNEQFF. DNA of the CDR3: TGTGCCAGCAGCCACGGGGGGCGGAGGGACTACAATGAGCAGTTCTTC.

This CDR3 is CSVSRDRANYGYTF. CDR3 DNA: TGCAGCGTCTCCCGGGACAGGGCCAACTATGGCTACACCTTC. The V gene is TRBV29-1, the J gene TRBJ1-2; the match to TRBD1 covers 9 bases. Trimming took 6 bases from V and 2 from J; bases not matched to a gene: 7. In germline, CDR1 is SQVTM, CDR2 ANQGSEA. CDR3 length: 14 amino acids.

V usage is TRBV5-4 and J usage is TRBJ2-2, with TRBD2 matching over 11 bases. CDR3 length: 16 residues. Germline V lookup: CDR1 SGHNT, CDR2 YYREEE (reference sequence). Losses at the gene ends were 5 bases for V and 7 bases for J; bases not matched to a gene: 10. This chain's CDR3 is CASRTKLAGVDGELFF. CDR3 coding DNA: TGTGCCAGCAGAACGAAACTAGCGGGAGTGGACGGGGAGCTGTTTTTT.

V gene TRBV5-1 combines with J gene TRBJ1-1; 8 bases match TRBD1. The CDR3 has 13 amino acids. Unmatched junction bases numbered 4, after V lost 4 bases and J lost 5 bases. CDR1 is SGHRS and CDR2 is YFSETQ in the germline V gene. The CDR3 DNA reads as TGCGCCAGCAGCCTGACAGGGGCGACTGAAGCTTTCTTT. Translation gives CASSLTGATEAFF.

The chain couples TRBV5-6 to TRBJ1-1; maybe TRBD1 (5 bases). V shed 4 bases and J shed 4 bases, with 20 bases lying between them. The CDR3 totals 16 residues. Germline CDR1 is SGHDT and CDR2 is YYEEEE. The CDR3 region is CASSPGTGGRGTEAFF. The CDR3 coding sequence is TGTGCCAGCAGCCCGGGGACGGGAGGAAGGGGCACTGAAGCTTTCTTT.

The chain has TRBV10-3 and TRBJ2-5; 7 nucleotides match TRBD1. Trimming at V came to 4 bases and at J to 2 bases, leaving 10 bases not matched to a gene. The CDR3 is made up of 16 amino acids. Germline CDR1 and CDR2: ENHRY and SYGVKD. In DNA form, the CDR3 reads TGTGCCATCAGTGCTCCTCCGGGACAGACTCAAGAGACCCAGTACTTC. This gives the protein CAISAPPGQTQETQYF.